This TCR beta chain was sequenced for a study of Siglec-9 on CD8 T cells in melanoma. Here immunoSEQ multiplex PCR was the method, and the copy in TCRdb shows in-frame clones only, minus some. The table records about 36,000 clones, about 80% of them present only once. Germline V gives CDR1 KGHSH, CDR2 LQKENI. There are 15 residues in the CDR3. V was shortened by 3 bases and J by 2 bases, with 14 bases between the two germline ends. The chain couples TRBV18 to TRBJ2-7; possibly TRBD1 for D (6 bases). This clonotype originated in a human donor in good health. The specimen was Siglec-9- CD8+ T cells sorted from blood. CDR3 residues: CASSPSNREPYEQYF. The CDR3, as DNA: TGTGCCAGCTCACCTTCCAACAGGGAGCCCTACGAGCAGTACTTC.